This record concerns one T cell receptor (beta chain) sequence. No antigen is known for it. This sample stems from a study of shared clonotypes between healthy human individuals. Study-wide results and limits: Despite large depth, rarefaction showed incomplete sorted-subset sequencing. Non-shared clonotypes had lower generation probabilities than those shared by all four donors.

The assay was immunoSEQ multiplex PCR, and TCRdb's table has in-frame clones only and misses some. The repertoire holds millions of clones, with approximately 95% as singletons. The V gene end was trimmed by 4 bases and the J gene end by 2 bases; junction bases not matched to a gene: 3. CDR3 length: 15 amino acids. CDR1 is SGHRS, CDR2 YFSETQ, per germline. The gene calls are TRBV5-1 and TRBJ1-5, with 10 positions matching TRBD1. Sample: naive CD4+ T cells sorted from blood. As to subset: CD45RA+ positively selected. This sequence originates from a man aged 18 to 29 in good health. This chain's CDR3 is CASSAGTGGNQPQHF. CDR3 nucleotides: TGCGCCAGCAGCGCTGGGACAGGGGGCAATCAGCCCCAGCATTTT. Looking up the rest from reference TRBV5-1 and TRBJ1-5 gives the full variable domain: KAGVTQTPRYLIKTRGQQVTLSCSPISGHRSVSWYQQTPGQGLQFLFEYFSETQRNKGNFPGRFSGRQFSNSRSEMNVSTLELGDSALYLCASSAGTGGNQPQHFGDGTRLSIL.